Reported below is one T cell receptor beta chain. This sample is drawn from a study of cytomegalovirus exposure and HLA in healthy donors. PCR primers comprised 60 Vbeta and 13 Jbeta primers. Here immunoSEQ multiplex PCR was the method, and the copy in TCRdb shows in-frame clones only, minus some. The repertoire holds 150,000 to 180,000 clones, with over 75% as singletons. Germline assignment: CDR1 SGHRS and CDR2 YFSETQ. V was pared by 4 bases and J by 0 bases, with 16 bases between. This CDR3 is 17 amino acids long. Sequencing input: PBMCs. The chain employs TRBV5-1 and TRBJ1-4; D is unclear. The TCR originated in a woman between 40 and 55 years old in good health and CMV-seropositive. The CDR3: CASSARWIGTTNEKLFF. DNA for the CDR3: TGCGCCAGCAGCGCACGGTGGATCGGGACAACTAATGAAAAACTGTTTTTT.